This T cell receptor (beta chain) stems from a study of shared clonotypes between healthy human individuals. Each subset's genomic DNA was shared equally among a number of immunoSEQ plates. Sequencing was performed with immunoSEQ multiplex PCR; in TCRdb, only in-frame clones are kept and a portion is missing. The sample lists approximately 2.5 million clones, approximately 90% seen once, with 0.11% to 0.15% in the top ten. CDR3 size: 13 residues. Germline CDR1 SGHTA, CDR2 FQGNSA. Trimming cost V 3 bases and J 3 bases, with 6 bases left between them. About this clone: The sample carries other DNA sequences with the same CDR3.

Material: naive CD4+ T cells sorted from blood. The subset denotes: CD45RA+ positively selected. The gene calls are TRBV7-2 and TRBJ2-1; D gene uncertain. The receptor was isolated from a man younger than 30 in good health. CDR3 sequence reads: CASSLGLYNEQFF. CDR3 bases: TGTGCCAGCAGCTTGGGTCTCTACAATGAGCAGTTCTTC. The whole variable domain, filled in from reference TRBV7-2 and TRBJ2-1, reads GAGVSQSPSNKVTEKGKDVELRCDPISGHTALYWYRQSLGQGLEFLIYFQGNSAPDKSGLPSDRFSAERTGGSVSTLTIQRTQQEDSAVYLCASSLGLYNEQFFGPGTRLTVL.